The clone carrying this TCR beta chain was seen many times. This specimen comes from a study of human T cells and chemical hapten exposure. Time point indicated: pre-sensitization, week 0. Treatment described: therapeutic diphenylcyclopropenone sensitization with weekly scalp DPC. Trimming cost V 6 bases and J 4 bases; bases outside gene matches: 10. This CDR3 spans 15 amino acids. Germline CDR1 and CDR2: MDHEN and SYDVKM. TCRdb reprocessed the RACE reads via MiXCR and lists one record per CDR3 protein. Among about 380,000 distinct CDR3 sequences, more than 4.5% were seen once, and the ten largest hold 2.6%.

The receptor was isolated from a woman aged 50 to 60 with alopecia areata. Some clones in this sample may be carry-over from other donors' samples. The V call is TRBV28, the J call TRBJ2-7; 9 nucleotides align to TRBD2. The sequencing used whole blood, collected in connection with sensitization to the hapten diphenylcyclopropenone (DPC). The CDR3 sequence: CASRSTAGGLYEQYF. As DNA, the CDR3 is TGTGCCAGCAGATCTACAGCGGGGGGACTTTACGAGCAGTACTTC.